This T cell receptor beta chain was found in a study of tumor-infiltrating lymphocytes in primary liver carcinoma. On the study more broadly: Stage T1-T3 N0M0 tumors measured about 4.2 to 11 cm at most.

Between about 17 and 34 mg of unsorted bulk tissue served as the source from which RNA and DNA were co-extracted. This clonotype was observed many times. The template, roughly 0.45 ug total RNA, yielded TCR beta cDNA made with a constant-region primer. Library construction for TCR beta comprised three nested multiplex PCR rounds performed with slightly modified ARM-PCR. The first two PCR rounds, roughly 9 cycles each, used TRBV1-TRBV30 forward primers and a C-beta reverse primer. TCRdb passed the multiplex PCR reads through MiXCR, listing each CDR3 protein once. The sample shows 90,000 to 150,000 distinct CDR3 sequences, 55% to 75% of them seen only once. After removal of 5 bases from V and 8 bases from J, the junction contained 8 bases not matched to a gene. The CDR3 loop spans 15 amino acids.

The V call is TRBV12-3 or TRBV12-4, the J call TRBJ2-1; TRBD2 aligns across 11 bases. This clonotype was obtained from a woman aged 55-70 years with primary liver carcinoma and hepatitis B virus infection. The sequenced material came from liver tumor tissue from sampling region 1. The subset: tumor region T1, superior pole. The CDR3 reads CASSPRLAGRDEQFF. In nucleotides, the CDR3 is TGTGCCAGCAGTCCCCGACTAGCGGGAAGAGATGAGCAGTTCTTC.